This T cell receptor (beta chain) was found in a study of CD8 T cells in Susac syndrome. General study points: It was acknowledged in the study that the number of individuals who were included in its TCR sequencing and HLA analysis was relatively small.

V lost 6 bases to trimming and J lost 7 bases, with 10 bases between them. CDR3 length equals 12 residues. CDR1 and CDR2 (germline): LNHDA, SQIVND (reference sequence). A quantity of about 0.45 to 1 ug RNA underwent reverse transcription using random hexamers. MiXCR, applied by TCRdb to the immunoSEQ multiplex PCR reads, yields one record per CDR3 protein. This sample has about 160,000 distinct CDR3 sequences, with around 93% found just once. To note about this clonotype: Its antigen is unknown.

TCR beta from blood CD8+ and CD4+ T cells was sequenced. As controls, healthy donors matched for age and sex were used. Isolation of CD8+ and CD4+ T cells was performed negatively, whereas enrichment of TEMRA cells was done by FACS. V is TRBV19 and J is TRBJ1-5; no clear D gene. This clonotype was sampled from a human donor in good health. The specimen was CD4+ T cells from PBMCs. The CDR3 loop is CASREQLQPQHF. The CDR3 DNA reads TGTGCCAGTAGGGAACAGTTACAGCCCCAGCATTTT. The variable domain in full, completed from reference TRBV19 and TRBJ1-5, reads DGGITQSPKYLFRKEGQNVTLSCEQNLNHDAMYWYRQDPGQGLRLIYYSQIVNDFQKGDIAEGYSVSREKKESFPLTVTSAQKNPTAFYLCASREQLQPQHFGDGTRLSIL.